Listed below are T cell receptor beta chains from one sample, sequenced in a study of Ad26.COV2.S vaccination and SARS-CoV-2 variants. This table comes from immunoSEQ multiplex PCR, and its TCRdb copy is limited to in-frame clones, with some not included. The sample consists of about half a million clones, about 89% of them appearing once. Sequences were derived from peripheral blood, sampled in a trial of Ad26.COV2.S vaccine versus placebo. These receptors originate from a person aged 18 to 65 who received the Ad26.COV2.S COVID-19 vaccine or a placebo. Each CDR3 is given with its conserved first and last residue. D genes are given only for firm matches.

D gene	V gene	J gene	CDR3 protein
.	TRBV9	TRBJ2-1	CASSGGLHNEQFF
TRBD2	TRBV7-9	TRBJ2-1	CATVSGSSYNEQFF
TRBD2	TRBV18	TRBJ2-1	CASSTDSGRVNEQFF
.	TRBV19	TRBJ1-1	CASSIGPGAMTEAFF
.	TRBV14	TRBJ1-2	CASSQDDMDPRGYTF
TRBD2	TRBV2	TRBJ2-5	CAILPWTSGSGAEETQYF
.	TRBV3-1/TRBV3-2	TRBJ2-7	CASSRGSYEQYF
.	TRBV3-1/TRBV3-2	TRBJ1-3	CASRRGGAGNTIYF
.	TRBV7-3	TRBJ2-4	CASSPSRGNIQYF
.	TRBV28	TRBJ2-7	CASSGRDYEQYF
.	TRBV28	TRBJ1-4	CAIQGTVNEKLFF
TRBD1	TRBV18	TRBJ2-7	CASSPGTGNEQYF
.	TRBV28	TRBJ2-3	CASSFKASGVSTDTQYF
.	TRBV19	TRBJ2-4	CASSYINIQYF
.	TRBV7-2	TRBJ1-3	CASSHSGNTIYF
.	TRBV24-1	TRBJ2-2	CATSDLGQSGELFF
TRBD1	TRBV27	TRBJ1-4	CASSVRDRNEKLFF
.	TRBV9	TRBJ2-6	CASSGTVSGANVLTF
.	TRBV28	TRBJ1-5	CASSFVGVSNQPQHF
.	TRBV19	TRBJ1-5	CASTTGGGQPQHF
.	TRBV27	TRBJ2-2	CASSALQGPNTGELFF
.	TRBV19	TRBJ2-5	CASSIRDVETQYF
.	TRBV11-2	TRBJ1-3	CASSLGSAGNTIYF
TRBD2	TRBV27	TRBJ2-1	CASSLFGGGAPVNEQFF
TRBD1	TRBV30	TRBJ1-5	CAWSVPGTEQPQHF
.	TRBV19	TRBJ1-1	CASKAGALFTEAFF
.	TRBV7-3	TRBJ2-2	CASSWNTGELFF
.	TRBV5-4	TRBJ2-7	CASSLDWYEQYF
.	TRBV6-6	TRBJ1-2	CASSAGTALSYGYTF
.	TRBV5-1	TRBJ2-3	CASSLARGDTDTQYF
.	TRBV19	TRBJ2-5	CASSISGQGRETQYF
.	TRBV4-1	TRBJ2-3	CASSYPEGRSPDTQYF
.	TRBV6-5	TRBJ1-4	CASSYSQGGEKLFF
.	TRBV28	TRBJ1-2	CASSLIRGARIGYTF
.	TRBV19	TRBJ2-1	CASSISPIWGVQRYNEQFF
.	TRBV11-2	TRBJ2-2	CASRAQGTTGELFF
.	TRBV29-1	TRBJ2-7	CSVRTGVENYEQYF
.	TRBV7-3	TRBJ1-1	CASSAQGNTEAFF
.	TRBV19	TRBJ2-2	CASSPQGGLRRGGELFF
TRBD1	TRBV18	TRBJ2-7	CASSLRAGQGYEQYF
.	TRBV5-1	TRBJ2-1	CASSLDPRGASNEQFF
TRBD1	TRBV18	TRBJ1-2	CASSPGDRGSYGYTF
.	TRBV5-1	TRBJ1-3	CASSRAGGAAGNTIYF
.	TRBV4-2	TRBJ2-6	CASSQAGALSGANVLTF
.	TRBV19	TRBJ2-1	CASSPRQEINYNEQFF
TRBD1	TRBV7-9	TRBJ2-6	CASSSGTGAVGANVLTF